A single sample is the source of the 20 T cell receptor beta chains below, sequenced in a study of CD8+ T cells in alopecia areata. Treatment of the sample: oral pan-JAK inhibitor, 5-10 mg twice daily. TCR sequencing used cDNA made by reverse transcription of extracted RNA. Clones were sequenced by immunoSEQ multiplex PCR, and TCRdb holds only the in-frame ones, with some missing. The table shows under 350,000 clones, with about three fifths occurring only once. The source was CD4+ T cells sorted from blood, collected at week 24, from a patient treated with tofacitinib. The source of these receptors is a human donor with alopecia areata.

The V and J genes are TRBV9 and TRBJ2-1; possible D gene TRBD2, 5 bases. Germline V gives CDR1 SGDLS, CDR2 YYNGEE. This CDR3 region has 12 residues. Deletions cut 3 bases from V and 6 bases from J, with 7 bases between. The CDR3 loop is CASSASGNEQFF. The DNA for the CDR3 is TGTGCCAGCAGCGCCAGCGGCAATGAGCAGTTCTTC.

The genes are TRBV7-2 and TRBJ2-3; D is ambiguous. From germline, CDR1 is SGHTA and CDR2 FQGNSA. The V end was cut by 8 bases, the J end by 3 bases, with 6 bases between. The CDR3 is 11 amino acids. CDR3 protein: CASGWTDTQYF. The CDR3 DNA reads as TGTGCCAGCGGGTGGACAGATACGCAGTATTTT.

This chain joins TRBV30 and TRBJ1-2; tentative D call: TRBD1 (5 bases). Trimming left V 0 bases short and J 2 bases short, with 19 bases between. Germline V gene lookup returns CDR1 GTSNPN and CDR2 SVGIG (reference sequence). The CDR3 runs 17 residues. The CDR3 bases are TGTGCCTGGAGTGTCAGAAGGGACCCACTCCTCAACTATGGCTACACCTTC. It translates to CAWSVRRDPLLNYGYTF.

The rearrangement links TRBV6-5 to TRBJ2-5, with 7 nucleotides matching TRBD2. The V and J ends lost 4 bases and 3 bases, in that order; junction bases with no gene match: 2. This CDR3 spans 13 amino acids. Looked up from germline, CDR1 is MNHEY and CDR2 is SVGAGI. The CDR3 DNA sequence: TGTGCCAGCAGTTGGCTAGCGGAAGAGACCCAGTACTTC. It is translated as CASSWLAEETQYF.

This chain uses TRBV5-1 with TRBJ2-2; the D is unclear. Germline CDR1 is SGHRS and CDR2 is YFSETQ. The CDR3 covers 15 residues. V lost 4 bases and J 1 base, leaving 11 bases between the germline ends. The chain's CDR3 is CASSPPNRNTGELFF. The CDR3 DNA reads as TGCGCCAGCAGCCCCCCGAATCGGAACACCGGGGAGCTGTTTTTT.

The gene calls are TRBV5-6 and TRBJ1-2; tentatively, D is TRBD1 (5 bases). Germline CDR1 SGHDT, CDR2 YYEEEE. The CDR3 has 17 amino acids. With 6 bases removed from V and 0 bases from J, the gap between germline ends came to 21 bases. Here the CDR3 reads CASTFLKGRGPNYGYTF. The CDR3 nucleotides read TGTGCCAGCACCTTCCTGAAAGGACGGGGACCTAACTATGGCTACACCTTC.

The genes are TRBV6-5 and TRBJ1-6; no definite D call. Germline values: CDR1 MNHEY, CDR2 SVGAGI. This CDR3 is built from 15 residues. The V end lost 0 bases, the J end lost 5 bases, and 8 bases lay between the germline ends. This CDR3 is CASSYSIPDNSPLHF. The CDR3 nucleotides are TGTGCCAGCAGTTACTCGATCCCCGATAATTCACCCCTCCACTTT.

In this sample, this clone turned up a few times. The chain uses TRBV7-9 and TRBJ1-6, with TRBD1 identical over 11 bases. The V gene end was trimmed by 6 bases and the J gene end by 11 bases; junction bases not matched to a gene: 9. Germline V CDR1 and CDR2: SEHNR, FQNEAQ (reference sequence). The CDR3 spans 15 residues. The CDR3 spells CASSYPGQGDAPLHF. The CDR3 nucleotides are TGTGCCAGCAGTTACCCGGGACAGGGGGATGCACCCCTCCACTTT.

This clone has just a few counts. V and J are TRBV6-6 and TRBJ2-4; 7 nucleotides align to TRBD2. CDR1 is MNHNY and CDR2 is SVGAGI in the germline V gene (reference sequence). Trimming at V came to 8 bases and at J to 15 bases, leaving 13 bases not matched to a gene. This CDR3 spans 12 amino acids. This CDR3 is CASGHSRASGYF. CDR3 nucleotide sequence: TGTGCCAGCGGCCACTCTCGGGCTAGCGGGTACTTC.

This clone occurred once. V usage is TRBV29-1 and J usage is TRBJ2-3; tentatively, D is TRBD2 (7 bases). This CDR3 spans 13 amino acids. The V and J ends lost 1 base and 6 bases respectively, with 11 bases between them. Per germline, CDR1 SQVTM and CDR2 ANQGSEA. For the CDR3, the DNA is TGCAGCGTTGAAGGGGGGGGCTGGGATACGCAGTATTTT. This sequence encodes CSVEGGGWDTQYF.

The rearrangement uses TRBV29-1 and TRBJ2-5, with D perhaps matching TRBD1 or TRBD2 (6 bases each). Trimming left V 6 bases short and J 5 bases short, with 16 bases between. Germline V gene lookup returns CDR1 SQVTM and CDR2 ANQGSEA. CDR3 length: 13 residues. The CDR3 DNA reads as TGCAGCGTCCGGGGGCAGGGGAGGGAGACCCAGTACTTC. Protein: CSVRGQGRETQYF.

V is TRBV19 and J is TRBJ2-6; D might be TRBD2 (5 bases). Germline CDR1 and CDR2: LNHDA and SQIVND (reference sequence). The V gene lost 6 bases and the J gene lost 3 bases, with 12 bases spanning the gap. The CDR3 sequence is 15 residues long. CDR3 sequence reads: CASRGGRLGANVLTF. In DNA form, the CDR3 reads TGTGCCAGTAGAGGAGGCAGGCTTGGGGCCAACGTCCTGACTTTC.

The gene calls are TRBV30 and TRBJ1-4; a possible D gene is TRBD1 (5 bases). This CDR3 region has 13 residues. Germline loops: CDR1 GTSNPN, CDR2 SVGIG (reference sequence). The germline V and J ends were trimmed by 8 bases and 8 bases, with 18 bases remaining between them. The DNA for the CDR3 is TGTGCCGTGATTCTGGGGGAAAACGAAAAACTGTTTTTT. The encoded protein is CAVILGENEKLFF. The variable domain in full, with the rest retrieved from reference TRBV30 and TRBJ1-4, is SQTIHQWPATLVQPVGSPLSLECTVEGTSNPNLYWYRQAAGRGLQLLFYSVGIGQISSEVPQNLSASRPQDRQFILSSKKLLLSDSGFYLCAVILGENEKLFFGSGTQLSVL.

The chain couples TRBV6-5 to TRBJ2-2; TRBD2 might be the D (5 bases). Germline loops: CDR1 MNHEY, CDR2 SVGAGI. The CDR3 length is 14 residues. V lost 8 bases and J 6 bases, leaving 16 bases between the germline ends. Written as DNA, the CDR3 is TGTGCCAGCCGCTCCCTCGGGAATCCCGGGGAGCTGTTTTTT. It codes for CASRSLGNPGELFF.

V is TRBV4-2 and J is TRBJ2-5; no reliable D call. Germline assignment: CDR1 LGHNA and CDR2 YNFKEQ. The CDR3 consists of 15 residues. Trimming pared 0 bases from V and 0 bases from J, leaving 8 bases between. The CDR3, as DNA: TGTGCCAGCAGCCAAGACGGACGCAACCAAGAGACCCAGTACTTC. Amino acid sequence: CASSQDGRNQETQYF.

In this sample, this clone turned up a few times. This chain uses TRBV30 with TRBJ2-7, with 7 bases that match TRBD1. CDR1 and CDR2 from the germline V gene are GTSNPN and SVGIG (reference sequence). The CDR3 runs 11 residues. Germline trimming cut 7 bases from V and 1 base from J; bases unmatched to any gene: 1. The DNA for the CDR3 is TGTGCCTTGGACAGGTCCTACGAGCAGTACTTC. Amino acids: CALDRSYEQYF. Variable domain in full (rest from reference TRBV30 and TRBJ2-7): SQTIHQWPATLVQPVGSPLSLECTVEGTSNPNLYWYRQAAGRGLQLLFYSVGIGQISSEVPQNLSASRPQDRQFILSSKKLLLSDSGFYLCALDRSYEQYFGPGTRLTVT.

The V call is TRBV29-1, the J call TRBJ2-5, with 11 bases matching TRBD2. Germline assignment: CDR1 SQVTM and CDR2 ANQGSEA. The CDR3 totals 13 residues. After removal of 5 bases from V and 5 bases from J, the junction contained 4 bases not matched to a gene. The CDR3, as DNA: TGCAGCGTTACTAGCGGGGGTGATGAGACCCAGTACTTC. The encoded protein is CSVTSGGDETQYF. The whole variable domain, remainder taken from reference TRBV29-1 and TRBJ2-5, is SAVISQKPSRDICQRGTSLTIQCQVDSQVTMMFWYRQQPGQSLTLIATANQGSEATYESGFVIDKFPISRPNLTFSTLTVSNMSPEDSSIYLCSVTSGGDETQYFGPGTRLLVL.

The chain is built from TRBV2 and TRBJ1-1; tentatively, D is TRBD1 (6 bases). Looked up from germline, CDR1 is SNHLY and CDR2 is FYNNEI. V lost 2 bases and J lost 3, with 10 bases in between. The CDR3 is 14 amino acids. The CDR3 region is CASSEQGIDTEAFF. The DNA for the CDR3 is TGTGCCAGCAGTGAACAGGGGATTGACACTGAAGCTTTCTTT.

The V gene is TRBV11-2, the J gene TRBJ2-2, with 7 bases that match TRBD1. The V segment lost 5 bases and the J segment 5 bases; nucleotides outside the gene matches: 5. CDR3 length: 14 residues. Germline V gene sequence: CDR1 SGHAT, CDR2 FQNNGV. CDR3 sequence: CASSPLTGTGELFF. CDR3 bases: TGTGCCAGCAGCCCCCTGACAGGGACCGGGGAGCTGTTTTTT.

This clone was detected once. The CDR3 spells CASISLERTEAFF. CDR3 nucleotides: TGTGCCAGCATCTCCCTCGAGAGGACTGAAGCTTTCTTT. This chain joins TRBV6-6 and TRBJ1-1; D is unresolved. Germline V gives CDR1 MNHNY, CDR2 SVGAGI (reference sequence). V shed 7 bases and J shed 5 bases, with 14 bases lying between them. This CDR3 comprises 13 residues.